This TCR beta chain emerged from a study of blood T cell repertoires in COVID-19. Overall study: COVID-19 samples from acute and convalescent phases originated in the United States, Italy and Spain. PBMCs, B-cell-depleted T cells, or T cells were the source of the cDNA or gDNA that made up the material.

As originally analysed: Amplification with reference gene primers provided the estimates of nucleated cell counts. Repertoires were generated with immunoSEQ multiplex PCR, while TCRdb's copy carries only in-frame clones and drops some. D and trimming were read from the DNA, whereas the V and J calls and clone size are those reported in that table. The repertoire holds approximately 200,000 clones, with approximately 85% as singletons. Germline values: CDR1 SGHRS, CDR2 YFSETQ. The CDR3 sequence is 15 residues long. With 7 bases clipped from V and 5 bases from J, the junction kept 13 bases outside the gene matches.

This chain joins TRBV5-1 and TRBJ2-5; 8 positions match TRBD2. The specimen sequenced was peripheral blood. The origin of this receptor is a human donor with active or convalescent COVID-19. The donor label of this sample is uncertain. The CDR3 protein is CASLPREGLVETQYF. The CDR3 DNA sequence: TGCGCCAGCCTCCCCCGGGAGGGCCTTGTCGAGACCCAGTACTTC.